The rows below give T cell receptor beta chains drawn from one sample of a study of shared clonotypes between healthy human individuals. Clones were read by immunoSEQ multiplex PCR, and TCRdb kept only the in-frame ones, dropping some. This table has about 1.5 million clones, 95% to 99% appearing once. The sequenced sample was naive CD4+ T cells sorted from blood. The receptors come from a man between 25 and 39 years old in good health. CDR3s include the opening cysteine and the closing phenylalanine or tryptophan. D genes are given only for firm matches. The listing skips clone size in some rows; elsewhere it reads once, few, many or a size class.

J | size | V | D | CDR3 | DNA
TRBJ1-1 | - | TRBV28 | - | CASSLIQGFMNTEAFF | TGTGCCAGCAGTTTAATACAGGGTTTCATGAACACTGAAGCTTTCTTT
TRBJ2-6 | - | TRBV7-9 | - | CASSLAQLSYSGANVLTF | TGTGCCAGCAGCTTAGCACAGTTAAGCTACTCTGGGGCCAACGTCCTGACTTTC
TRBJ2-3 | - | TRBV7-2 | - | CASRAWGESDTQYF | TGTGCCAGCAGGGCCTGGGGGGAATCAGATACGCAGTATTTT
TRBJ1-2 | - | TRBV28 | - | CASSPGPRGYTF | TGTGCCAGCAGTCCAGGTCCCCGCGGCTACACCTTC
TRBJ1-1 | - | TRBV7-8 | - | CASSLDEDTEAFF | TGTGCCAGCAGCTTAGACGAGGACACTGAAGCTTTCTTT
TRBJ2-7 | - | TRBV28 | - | CASSLSLGGSSYEQYF | TGTGCCAGCAGTTTATCGTTGGGGGGAAGCTCCTACGAGCAGTACTTC
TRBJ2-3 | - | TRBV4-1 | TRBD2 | CASSRLAGVGGDTQYF | TGCGCCAGCAGCCGCCTAGCGGGAGTCGGGGGAGATACGCAGTATTTT
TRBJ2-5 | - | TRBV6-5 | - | CASSTSAGTQYF | TGTGCCAGCAGTACGTCCGCCGGGACCCAGTACTTC
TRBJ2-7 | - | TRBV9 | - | CASSVRAGSYEQYF | TGTGCCAGCAGCGTTCGTGCAGGGTCCTACGAGCAGTACTTC
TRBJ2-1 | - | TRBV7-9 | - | CASSQPGLNHEQFF | TGTGCCAGCAGCCAACCGGGCCTTAATCATGAGCAGTTCTTC
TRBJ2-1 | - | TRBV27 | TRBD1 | CASSRPGQGYNEQFF | TGTGCCAGCAGTCGCCCGGGACAGGGTTACAATGAGCAGTTCTTC
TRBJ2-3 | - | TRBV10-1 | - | CASSEDRRSTDTQYF | TGCGCCAGCAGTGAGGACAGAAGAAGCACAGATACGCAGTATTTT
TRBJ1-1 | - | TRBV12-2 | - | CASRSPPTGQGEYTEAFF | TGTGCAAGTCGCTCTCCCCCAACGGGACAGGGGGAGTACACTGAAGCTTTCTTT
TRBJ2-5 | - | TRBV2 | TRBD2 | CASGRASGRLRTNQETQYF | TGTGCCAGCGGTCGGGCTAGCGGGAGACTACGAACAAACCAAGAGACCCAGTACTTC
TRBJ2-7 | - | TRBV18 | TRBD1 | CASSPDRISYEQYF | TGTGCCAGCTCACCGGACAGGATCTCCTACGAGCAGTACTTC
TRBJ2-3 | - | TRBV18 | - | CASSPLPGSSTDTQYF | TGTGCCAGCTCACCACTCCCGGGATCGAGCACAGATACGCAGTATTTT
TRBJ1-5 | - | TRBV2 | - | CASSEGGPNQPQHF | TGTGCCAGCAGTGAAGGAGGACCTAATCAGCCCCAGCATTTT
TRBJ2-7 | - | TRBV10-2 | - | CASSESRLYEQYF | TGCGCCAGCAGTGAGTCACGTCTATACGAGCAGTACTTC
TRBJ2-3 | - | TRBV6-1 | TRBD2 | CASQLAGGGTDTQYF | TGTGCCAGCCAATTAGCGGGAGGAGGGACAGATACGCAGTATTTT
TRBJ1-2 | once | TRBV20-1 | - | CSASRGSETF | TGCAGTGCTAGTAGGGGTTCGGAGACCTTC
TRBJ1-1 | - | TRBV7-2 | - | CASSLEMNTEAFF | TGTGCCAGCAGCTTGGAAATGAACACTGAAGCTTTCTTT
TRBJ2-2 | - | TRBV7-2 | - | CASSPLQGTGELFF | TGTGCCAGCAGCCCATTACAGGGAACCGGGGAGCTGTTTTTT
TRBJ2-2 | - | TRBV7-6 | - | CASTLSGELFF | TGTGCCAGCACACTATCTGGGGAGCTGTTTTTT
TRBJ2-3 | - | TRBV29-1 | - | CSVVLSGGSTDTQYF | TGCAGCGTTGTTCTAAGCGGTGGCAGCACAGATACGCAGTATTTT
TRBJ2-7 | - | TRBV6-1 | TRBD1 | CARATGTVTYEQYF | TGTGCCAGGGCCACCGGGACAGTTACCTACGAGCAGTACTTC
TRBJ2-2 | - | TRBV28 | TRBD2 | CASISQALAGVGTGELFF | TGTGCCAGCATCTCACAGGCACTAGCGGGAGTGGGCACCGGGGAGCTGTTTTTT
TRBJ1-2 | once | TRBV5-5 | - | CASSLKAGYGYTF | TGTGCCAGCAGCCTTAAAGCGGGTTATGGCTACACCTTC
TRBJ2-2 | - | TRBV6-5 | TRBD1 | CASSYRTGSGELFF | TGTGCCAGCAGTTACCGGACAGGGTCCGGGGAGCTGTTTTTT
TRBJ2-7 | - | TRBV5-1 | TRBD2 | CASSSGLAGGDEQYF | TGCGCCAGCAGCTCAGGACTAGCGGGAGGGGACGAGCAGTACTTC
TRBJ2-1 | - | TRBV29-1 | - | CSVGESSWVEQFF | TGCAGCGTGGGTGAATCTTCTTGGGTTGAGCAGTTCTTC
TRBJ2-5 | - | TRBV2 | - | CASSPRGGQIQETQYF | TGTGCCAGCAGCCCCAGGGGCGGTCAGATCCAAGAGACCCAGTACTTC
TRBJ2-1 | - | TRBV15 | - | CATSRDSSTGRSEQFF | TGTGCCACCAGCAGAGACTCGTCTACAGGGAGGAGTGAGCAGTTCTTC
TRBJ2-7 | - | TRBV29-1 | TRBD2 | CSVLAGRTYEQYF | TGCAGCGTACTAGCGGGAAGGACGTACGAGCAGTACTTC
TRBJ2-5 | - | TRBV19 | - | CASSPSSGYQETQYF | TGTGCCAGTAGCCCTTCTTCCGGATACCAAGAGACCCAGTACTTC
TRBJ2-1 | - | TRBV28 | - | CASSLPPSSYNEQFF | TGTGCCAGCAGTTTACCTCCTAGCTCCTACAATGAGCAGTTCTTC
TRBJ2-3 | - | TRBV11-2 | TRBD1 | CASSPTGTGGTDTQYF | TGTGCCAGCAGCCCAACCGGGACAGGGGGCACAGATACGCAGTATTTT
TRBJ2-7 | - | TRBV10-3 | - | CAISDKLPYEQYF | TGTGCCATCAGTGATAAACTGCCTTACGAGCAGTACTTC
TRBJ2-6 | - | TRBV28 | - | CASSLGGSGANVLTF | TGTGCCAGCAGTTTGGGGGGCTCTGGGGCCAACGTCCTGACTTTC
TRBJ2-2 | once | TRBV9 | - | CASTLGRTSANTGELFF | TGTGCCAGCACCTTAGGACGGACCAGCGCGAACACCGGGGAGCTGTTTTTT
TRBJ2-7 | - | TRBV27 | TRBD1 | CASSLFGTELYEQYF | TGTGCCAGCAGTCTCTTTGGGACAGAGCTCTACGAGCAGTACTTC